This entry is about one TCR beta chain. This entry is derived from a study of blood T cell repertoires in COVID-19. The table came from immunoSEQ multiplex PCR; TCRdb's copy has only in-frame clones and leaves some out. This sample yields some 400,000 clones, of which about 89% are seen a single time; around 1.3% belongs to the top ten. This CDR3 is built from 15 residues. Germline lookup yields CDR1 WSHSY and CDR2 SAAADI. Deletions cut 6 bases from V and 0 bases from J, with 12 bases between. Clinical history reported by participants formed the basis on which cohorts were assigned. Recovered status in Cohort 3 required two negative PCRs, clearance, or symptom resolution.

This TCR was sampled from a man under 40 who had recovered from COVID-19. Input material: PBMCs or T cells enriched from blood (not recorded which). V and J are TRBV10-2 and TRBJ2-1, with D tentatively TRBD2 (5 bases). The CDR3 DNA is TGCGCCAGCAGCAGAAAGCGGAGCTCCTACAATGAGCAGTTCTTC. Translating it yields CASSRKRSSYNEQFF.